The TCR beta chain described here comes from a study of blood T cell repertoires in COVID-19. About the research overall: There were acute and convalescent COVID-19 samples, and they came from the United States, Italy and Spain. Sources were T cells, B-cell-depleted T cells, or PBMCs; the material itself was cDNA or gDNA.

In the original analysis: Amplified reference gene primers provided the basis for estimating nucleated cell counts. Method: immunoSEQ multiplex PCR; TCRdb's copy keeps in-frame clones and lacks some. That table supplies the V and J calls and clone size; D and trimming were determined from the DNA. The sample comprises 110,000 to 150,000 clones, roughly nine tenths of which are singletons, and approximately 3% rests with the top ten. This CDR3 spans 15 amino acids. CDR1 SGHTA and CDR2 FQGNSA come from the germline V gene. V was cut by 8 bases and J by 2 bases, with 16 bases left in between. The TCR was taken from a woman aged 60-70 years with active COVID-19. What was sequenced was peripheral blood. The chain joins TRBV7-2 to TRBJ1-5, with D perhaps matching TRBD1 (6 bases). CDR3 region: CASGGGQGRNQPQHF. The CDR3 bases are TGTGCCAGCGGGGGGGGGCAGGGGCGCAATCAGCCCCAGCATTTT.